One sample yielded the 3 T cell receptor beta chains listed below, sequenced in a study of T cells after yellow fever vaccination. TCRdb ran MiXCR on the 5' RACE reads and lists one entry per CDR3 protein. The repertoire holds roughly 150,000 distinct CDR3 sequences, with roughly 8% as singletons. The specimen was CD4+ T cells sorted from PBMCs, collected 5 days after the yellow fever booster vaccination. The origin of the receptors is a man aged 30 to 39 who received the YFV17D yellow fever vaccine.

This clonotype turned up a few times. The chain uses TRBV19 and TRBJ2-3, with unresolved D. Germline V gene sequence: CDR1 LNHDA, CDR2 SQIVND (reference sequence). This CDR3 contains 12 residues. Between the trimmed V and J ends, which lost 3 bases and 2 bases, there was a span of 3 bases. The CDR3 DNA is TGTGCCAGTAGTATCCCCACAGATACGCAGTATTTT. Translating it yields CASSIPTDTQYF. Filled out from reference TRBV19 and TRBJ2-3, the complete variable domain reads DGGITQSPKYLFRKEGQNVTLSCEQNLNHDAMYWYRQDPGQGLRLIYYSQIVNDFQKGDIAEGYSVSREKKESFPLTVTSAQKNPTAFYLCASSIPTDTQYFGPGTRLTVL.

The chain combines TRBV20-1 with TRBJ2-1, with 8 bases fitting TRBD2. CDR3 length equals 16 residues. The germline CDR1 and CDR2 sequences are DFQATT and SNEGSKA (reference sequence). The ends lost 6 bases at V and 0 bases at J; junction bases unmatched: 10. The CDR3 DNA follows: TGCAGTGCGAAAAAGGAAAGCGGGAGCTCCTACAATGAGCAGTTCTTC. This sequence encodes CSAKKESGSSYNEQFF.

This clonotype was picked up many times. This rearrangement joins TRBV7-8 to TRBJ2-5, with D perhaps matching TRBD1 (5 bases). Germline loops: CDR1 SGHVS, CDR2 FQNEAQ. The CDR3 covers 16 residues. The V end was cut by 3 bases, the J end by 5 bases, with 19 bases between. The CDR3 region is CASSLPPAGQLETQYF. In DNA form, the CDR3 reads TGTGCCAGCAGCTTGCCCCCGGCAGGGCAATTGGAGACCCAGTACTTC. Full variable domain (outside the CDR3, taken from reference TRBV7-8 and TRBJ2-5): GAGVSQSPRYKVAKRGQDVALRCDPISGHVSLFWYQQALGQGPEFLTYFQNEAQLDKSGLPSDRFFAERPEGSVSTLKIQRTQQEDSAVYLCASSLPPAGQLETQYFGPGTRLLVL.